The subject of this entry is one TCR beta chain. The antigen remains unidentified. The same CDR3 can be traced to other DNA sequences in this sample. The data are from a study of shared clonotypes between healthy human individuals. Regarding the study as a whole: Naive CD4 clonotype sharing across four donors was about 5%.

Germline CDR1 and CDR2: SGHRS and YFSETQ. V gave up 4 bases and J gave up 9 bases, with 11 bases separating them. There are 13 residues in the CDR3. Only in-frame clones appear in the TCRdb table, and some are missing; sequencing was by immunoSEQ multiplex PCR. The table lists 2 million to 2.5 million clones, almost 96% of them singletons, with more than 0.1% in the top ten. The sequenced material came from naive CD4+ T cells sorted from blood. As to subset: CD45RA+ positively selected. The gene calls are TRBV5-1 and TRBJ1-6; no reliable D call. The sequence derives from a man aged 18-30 years in good health. CDR3 sequence: CASSLESGSPLHF. The CDR3 DNA sequence: TGCGCCAGCAGCCTGGAGAGCGGTTCACCCCTCCACTTT.